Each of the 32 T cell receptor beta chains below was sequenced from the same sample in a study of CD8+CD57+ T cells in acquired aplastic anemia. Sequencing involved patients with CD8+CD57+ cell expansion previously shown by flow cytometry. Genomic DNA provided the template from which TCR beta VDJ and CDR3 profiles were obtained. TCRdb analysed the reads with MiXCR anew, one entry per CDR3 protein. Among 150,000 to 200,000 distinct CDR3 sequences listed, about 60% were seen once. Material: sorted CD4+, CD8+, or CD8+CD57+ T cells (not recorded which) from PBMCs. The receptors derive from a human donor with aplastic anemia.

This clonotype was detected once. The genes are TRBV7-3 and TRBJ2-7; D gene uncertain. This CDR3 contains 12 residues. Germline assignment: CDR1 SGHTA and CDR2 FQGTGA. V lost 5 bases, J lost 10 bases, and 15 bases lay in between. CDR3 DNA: TGTGCCAGCAGCCAAGATGGGCTCCACCAGTACTTC. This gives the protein CASSQDGLHQYF.

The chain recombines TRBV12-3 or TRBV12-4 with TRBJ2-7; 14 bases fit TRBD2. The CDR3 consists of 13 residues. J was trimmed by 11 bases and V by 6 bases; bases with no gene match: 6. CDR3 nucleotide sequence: TGTGCCAGCAGCATGGGGACTAGCGGGAGTGAGTACTTC. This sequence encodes CASSMGTSGSEYF.

This chain's CDR3 is CASSEPPGPEEETQYF. DNA of the CDR3: TGTGCCAGCAGTGAACCTCCCGGGCCGGAAGAAGAGACCCAGTACTTC. The V and J genes are TRBV2 and TRBJ2-5; D not certain. CDR1 is SNHLY, CDR2 FYNNEI, per germline. V lost 2 bases to trimming and J lost 3 bases, with 16 bases between them. The CDR3 length is 16 residues.

The CDR3 coding sequence is TGTGCCAGTAGTGGGCGGGACAGACCGAATTCACCCCTCCACTTT. Its translation: CASSGRDRPNSPLHF. The rearrangement links TRBV19 to TRBJ1-6; TRBD1 agrees at 7 bases. The CDR3 is 15 residues long. Germline-derived CDR1 and CDR2 are LNHDA and SQIVND (reference sequence). The V and J ends lost 5 bases and 7 bases, in that order; junction bases with no gene match: 8.

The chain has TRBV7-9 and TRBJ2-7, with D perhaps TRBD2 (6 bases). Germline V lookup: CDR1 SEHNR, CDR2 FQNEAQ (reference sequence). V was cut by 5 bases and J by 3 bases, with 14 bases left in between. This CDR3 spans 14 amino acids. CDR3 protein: CASSHTSSDYEQYF. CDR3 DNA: TGTGCCAGCAGCCATACTTCTAGCGACTACGAGCAGTACTTC.

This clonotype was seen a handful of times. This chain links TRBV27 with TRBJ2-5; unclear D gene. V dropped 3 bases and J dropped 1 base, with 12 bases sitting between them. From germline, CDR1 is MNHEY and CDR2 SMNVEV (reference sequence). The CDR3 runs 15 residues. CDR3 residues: CASSFIPGSQETQYF. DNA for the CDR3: TGTGCCAGCAGTTTCATTCCCGGGTCCCAAGAGACCCAGTACTTC.

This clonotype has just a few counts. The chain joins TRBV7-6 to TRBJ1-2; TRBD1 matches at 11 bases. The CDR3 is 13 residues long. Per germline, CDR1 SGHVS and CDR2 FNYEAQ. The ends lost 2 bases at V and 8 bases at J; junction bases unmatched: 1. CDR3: CASSLRTGGGYTF. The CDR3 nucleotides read TGTGCCAGCAGCTTACGGACAGGGGGCGGCTACACCTTC.

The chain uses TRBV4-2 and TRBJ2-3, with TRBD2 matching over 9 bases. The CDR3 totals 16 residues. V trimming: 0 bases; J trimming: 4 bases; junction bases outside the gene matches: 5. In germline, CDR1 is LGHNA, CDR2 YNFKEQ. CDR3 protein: CASSQERGGGADTQYF. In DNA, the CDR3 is TGTGCCAGCAGCCAAGAGCGGGGCGGGGGGGCAGATACGCAGTATTTT.

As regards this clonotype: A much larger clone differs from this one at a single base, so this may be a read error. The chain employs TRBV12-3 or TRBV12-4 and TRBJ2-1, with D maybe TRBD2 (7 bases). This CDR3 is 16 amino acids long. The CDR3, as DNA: TGTGCCAGCAGTTTAGTAGGGGGGGGGCCTTACAATGAGCATTTCTTC. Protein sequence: CASSLVGGGPYNEHFF.

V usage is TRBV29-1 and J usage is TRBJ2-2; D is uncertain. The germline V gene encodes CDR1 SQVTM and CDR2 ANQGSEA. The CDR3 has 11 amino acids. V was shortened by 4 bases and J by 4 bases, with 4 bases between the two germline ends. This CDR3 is CSVAVTGELFF. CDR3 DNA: TGCAGCGTTGCCGTCACCGGGGAGCTGTTTTTT.

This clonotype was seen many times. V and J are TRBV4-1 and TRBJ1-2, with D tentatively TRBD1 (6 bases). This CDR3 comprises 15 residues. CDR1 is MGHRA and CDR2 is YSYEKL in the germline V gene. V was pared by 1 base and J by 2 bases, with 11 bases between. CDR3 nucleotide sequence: TGCGCCAGCAGCCAAGTCGTCAGGGGCAACTATGGCTACACCTTC. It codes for CASSQVVRGNYGYTF.

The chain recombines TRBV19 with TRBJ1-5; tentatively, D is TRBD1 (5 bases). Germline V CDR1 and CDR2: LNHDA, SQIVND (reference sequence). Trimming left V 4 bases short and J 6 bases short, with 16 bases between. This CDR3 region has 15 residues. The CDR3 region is CASSTAPWGVQPQHF. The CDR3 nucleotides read TGTGCCAGTAGTACCGCACCCTGGGGCGTTCAGCCCCAGCATTTT.

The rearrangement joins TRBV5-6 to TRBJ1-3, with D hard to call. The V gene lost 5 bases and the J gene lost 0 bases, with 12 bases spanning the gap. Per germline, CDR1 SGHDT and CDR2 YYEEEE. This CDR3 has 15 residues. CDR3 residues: CASSLTVSSGNTIYF. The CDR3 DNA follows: TGTGCCAGCAGTTTGACGGTTAGCTCTGGAAACACCATATATTTT.

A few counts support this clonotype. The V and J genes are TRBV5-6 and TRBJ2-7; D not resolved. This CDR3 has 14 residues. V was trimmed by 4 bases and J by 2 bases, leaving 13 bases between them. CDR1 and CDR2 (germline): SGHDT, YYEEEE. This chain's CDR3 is CASSAGPDPYEQYF. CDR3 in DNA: TGTGCCAGCAGCGCTGGACCGGACCCCTACGAGCAGTACTTC.

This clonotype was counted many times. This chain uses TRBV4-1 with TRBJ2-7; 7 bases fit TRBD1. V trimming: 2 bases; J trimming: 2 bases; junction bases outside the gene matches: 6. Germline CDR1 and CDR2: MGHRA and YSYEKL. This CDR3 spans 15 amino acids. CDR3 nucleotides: TGCGCCAGCAGCCAATTCCAGGGGGAGACCTACGAGCAGTACTTC. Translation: CASSQFQGETYEQYF.

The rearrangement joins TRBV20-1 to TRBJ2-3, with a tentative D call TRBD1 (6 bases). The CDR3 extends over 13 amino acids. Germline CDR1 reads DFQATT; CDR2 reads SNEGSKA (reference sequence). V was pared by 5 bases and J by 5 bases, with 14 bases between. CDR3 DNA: TGCAGTGCTCGACGACAGGCGATAGATACGCAGTATTTT. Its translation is CSARRQAIDTQYF.

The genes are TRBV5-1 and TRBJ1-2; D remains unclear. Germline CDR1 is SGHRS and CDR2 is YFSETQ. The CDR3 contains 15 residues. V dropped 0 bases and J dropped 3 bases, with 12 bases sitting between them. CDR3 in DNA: TGCGCCAGCAGCTTGGCAGGCCCGTCCCACTATGGCTACACCTTC. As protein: CASSLAGPSHYGYTF. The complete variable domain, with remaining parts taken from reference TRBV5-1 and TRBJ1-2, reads KAGVTQTPRYLIKTRGQQVTLSCSPISGHRSVSWYQQTPGQGLQFLFEYFSETQRNKGNFPGRFSGRQFSNSRSEMNVSTLELGDSALYLCASSLAGPSHYGYTFGSGTRLTVV.

CDR3 sequence reads: CSARDGKNTEAFF. The CDR3 bases are TGCAGTGCTAGAGACGGAAAGAACACTGAAGCTTTCTTT. V is TRBV20-1 and J is TRBJ1-1; unclear D gene. Germline-derived CDR1 and CDR2 are DFQATT and SNEGSKA (reference sequence). V dropped 0 bases and J dropped 1 base, with 6 bases sitting between them. CDR3 length: 13 amino acids.

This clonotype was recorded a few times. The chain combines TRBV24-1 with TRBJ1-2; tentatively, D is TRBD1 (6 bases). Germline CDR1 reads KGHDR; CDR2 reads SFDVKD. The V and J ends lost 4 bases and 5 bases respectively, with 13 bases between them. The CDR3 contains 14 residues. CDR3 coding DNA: TGTGCCACCAGTGACCTACAGGGAAGGTATGGCTACACCTTC. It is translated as CATSDLQGRYGYTF.

CDR3 sequence reads: CASSEAQGGEEKLFF. Written as DNA, the CDR3 is TGTGCCAGCAGCGAAGCGCAGGGAGGAGAGGAAAAACTGTTTTTT. The genes are TRBV7-9 and TRBJ1-4; tentatively, D is TRBD1 (5 bases). Per germline, CDR1 SEHNR and CDR2 FQNEAQ (reference sequence). The CDR3 consists of 15 residues. With 5 bases removed from V and 8 bases from J, the gap between germline ends came to 18 bases.

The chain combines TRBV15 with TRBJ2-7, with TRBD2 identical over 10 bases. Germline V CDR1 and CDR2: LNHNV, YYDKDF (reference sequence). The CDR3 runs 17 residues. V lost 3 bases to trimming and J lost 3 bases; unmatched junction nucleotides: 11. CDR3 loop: CATSSSLAGALGYEQYF. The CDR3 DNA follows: TGTGCCACCAGCAGTTCCCTAGCGGGGGCCCTTGGCTACGAGCAGTACTTC.

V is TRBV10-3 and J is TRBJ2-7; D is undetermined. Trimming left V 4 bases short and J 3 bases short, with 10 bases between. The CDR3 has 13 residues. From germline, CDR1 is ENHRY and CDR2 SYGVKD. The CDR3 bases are TGTGCCATCAGTGTTGTCTTAGGCTACGAGCAGTACTTC. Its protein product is CAISVVLGYEQYF.

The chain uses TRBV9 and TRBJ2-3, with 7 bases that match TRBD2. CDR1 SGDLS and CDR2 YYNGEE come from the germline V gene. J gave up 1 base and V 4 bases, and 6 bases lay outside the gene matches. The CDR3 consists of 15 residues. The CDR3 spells CASSPSSGGTDTQYF. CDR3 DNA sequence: TGTGCCAGCAGCCCCTCTAGCGGCGGCACAGATACGCAGTATTTT.

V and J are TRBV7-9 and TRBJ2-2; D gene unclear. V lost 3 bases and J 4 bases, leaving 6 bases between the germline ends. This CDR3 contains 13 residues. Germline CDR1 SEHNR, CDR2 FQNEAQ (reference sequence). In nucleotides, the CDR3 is TGTGCCAGCAGCTTCCAGAGCACCGGGGAGCTGTTTTTT. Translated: CASSFQSTGELFF.

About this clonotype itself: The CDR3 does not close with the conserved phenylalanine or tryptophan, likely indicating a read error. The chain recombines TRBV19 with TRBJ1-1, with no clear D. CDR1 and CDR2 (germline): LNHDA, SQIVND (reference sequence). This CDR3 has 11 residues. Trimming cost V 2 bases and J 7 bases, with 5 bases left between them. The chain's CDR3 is CASSIKFEAFL. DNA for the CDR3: TGTGCCAGTAGTATAAAGTTTGAAGCTTTCCTT.

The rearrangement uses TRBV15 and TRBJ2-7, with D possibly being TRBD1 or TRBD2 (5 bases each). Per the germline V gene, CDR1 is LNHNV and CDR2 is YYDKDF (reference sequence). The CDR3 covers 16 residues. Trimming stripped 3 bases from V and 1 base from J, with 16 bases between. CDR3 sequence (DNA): TGTGCCACCAGCAGTCCTAGCAGGGTAACTTCCTACGAGCAGTACTTC. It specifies CATSSPSRVTSYEQYF.

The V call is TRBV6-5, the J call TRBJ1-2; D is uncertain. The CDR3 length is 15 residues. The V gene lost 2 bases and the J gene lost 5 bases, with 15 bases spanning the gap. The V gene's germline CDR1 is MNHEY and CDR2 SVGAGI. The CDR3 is CASSYRNTPFYGYTF. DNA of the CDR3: TGTGCCAGCAGTTACCGGAATACGCCTTTTTATGGCTACACCTTC.

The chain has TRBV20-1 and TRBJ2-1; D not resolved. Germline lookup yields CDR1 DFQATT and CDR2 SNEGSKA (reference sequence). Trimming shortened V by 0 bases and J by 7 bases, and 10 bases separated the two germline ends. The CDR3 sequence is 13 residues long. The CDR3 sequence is CSAREQPSNEQFF. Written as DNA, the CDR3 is TGCAGTGCTAGAGAACAGCCATCGAATGAGCAGTTCTTC.

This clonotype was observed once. The DNA for the CDR3 is TGTGCCAGCAGCTCCCCCGGGACACCGAGCTCCTACGAGCAGTACTTC. Encoded protein: CASSSPGTPSSYEQYF. V and J are TRBV7-9 and TRBJ2-7; tentative D call: TRBD1 (6 bases). The V end lost 4 bases, the J end lost 0 bases, and 16 bases lay between the germline ends. The CDR3 spans 16 residues. Germline-derived CDR1 and CDR2 are SEHNR and FQNEAQ (reference sequence).

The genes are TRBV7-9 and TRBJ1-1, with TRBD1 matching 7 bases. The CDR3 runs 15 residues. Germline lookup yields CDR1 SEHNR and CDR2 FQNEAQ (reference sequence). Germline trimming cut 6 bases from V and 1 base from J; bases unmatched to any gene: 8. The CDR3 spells CASRGDRPKNTEAFF. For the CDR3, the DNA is TGTGCCAGCAGAGGGGACAGACCCAAGAACACTGAAGCTTTCTTT.

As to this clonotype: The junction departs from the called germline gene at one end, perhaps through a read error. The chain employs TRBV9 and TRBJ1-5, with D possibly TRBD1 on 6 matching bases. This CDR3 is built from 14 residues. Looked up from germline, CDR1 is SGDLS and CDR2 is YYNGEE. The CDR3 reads CASSADRREQPQDF. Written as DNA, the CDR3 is TGTGCCAGCAGCGCAGACAGGAGGGAACAGCCCCAGGATTTT. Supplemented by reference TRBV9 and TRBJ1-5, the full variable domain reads DSGVTQTPKHLITATGQRVTLRCSPRSGDLSVYWYQQSLDQGLQFLIQYYNGEERAKGNILERFSAQQFPDLHSELNLSSLELGDSALYFCASSADRREQPQDFGDGTRLSIL.

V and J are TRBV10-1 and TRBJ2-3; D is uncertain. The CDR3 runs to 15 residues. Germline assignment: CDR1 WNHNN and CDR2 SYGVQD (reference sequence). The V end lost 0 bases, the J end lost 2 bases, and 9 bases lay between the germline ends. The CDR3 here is CASSESERFTDTQYF. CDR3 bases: TGCGCCAGCAGTGAGTCGGAAAGATTCACAGATACGCAGTATTTT.